The 10 T cell receptor beta chains below come from one sample, sequenced in a study of blood T cell repertoires in COVID-19. TCRdb keeps only in-frame clones here, not all; method: immunoSEQ multiplex PCR. Of 90,000 to 150,000 clones in the sample, about 90% were seen once. The sample was peripheral blood. The receptors come from a man between 65 and 85 years old who had recovered from COVID-19.

The DNA of the CDR3 is TGTGCCACCCGTCAGTCGGGGAAGCCTGATGAGCAGTTCTTC. As protein: CATRQSGKPDEQFF. The rearrangement joins TRBV14 to TRBJ2-1, with a tentative D call TRBD2 (5 bases). The CDR3 loop spans 14 amino acids. V lost 10 bases to trimming and J lost 8 bases, with 21 bases between them. Germline loops: CDR1 SGHDN, CDR2 FVKESK.

This chain connects TRBV28 to TRBJ1-6; D might be TRBD1 (6 bases). Germline assignment: CDR1 MDHEN and CDR2 SYDVKM. Trimming left V 5 bases short and J 3 bases short, with 11 bases between. There are 15 residues in the CDR3. CDR3 sequence: CASSTDRNYNSPLHF. CDR3 DNA sequence: TGTGCCAGCAGTACCGACAGGAACTATAATTCACCCCTCCACTTT.

The CDR3 loop reads CASSYDASSGTDTQYF. The CDR3 DNA sequence: TGTGCCAGCAGTTATGACGCTAGCTCTGGCACAGATACGCAGTATTTT. The gene calls are TRBV6-2 or TRBV6-3 and TRBJ2-3; tentative D call: TRBD2 (5 bases). Per germline, CDR1 MNHEY and CDR2 SVGEGT. This CDR3 comprises 16 residues. V lost 3 bases to trimming and J lost 1 base, with 14 bases between them.

This chain joins TRBV27 and TRBJ2-7, with 9 bases fitting TRBD1. With V trimmed by 9 bases and J by 6 bases, 9 bases remained unmatched. Per the germline V gene, CDR1 is MNHEY and CDR2 is SMNVEV (reference sequence). CDR3 length: 13 amino acids. The CDR3 nucleotides read TGTGCCAGTGCGGGGACAGGGAATTCCGAGCAGTACTTC. It is translated as CASAGTGNSEQYF.

This sequence joins TRBV24-1 and TRBJ2-3, with TRBD1 matching over 10 bases. CDR1 is KGHDR, CDR2 SFDVKD, per germline. V was pared by 3 bases and J by 0 bases, with 2 bases of the junction left unmatched. The CDR3 is 16 amino acids. The CDR3 region has the DNA TGTGCCACCAGTGATCCGGACAGGGGGAGCACAGATACGCAGTATTTT. Its translation: CATSDPDRGSTDTQYF.

The genes are TRBV4-2 and TRBJ2-7; 15 nucleotides match TRBD2. Germline CDR1 and CDR2: LGHNA and YNFKEQ. The CDR3 sequence is 17 residues long. With V trimmed by 4 bases and J by 0 bases, 4 bases remained unmatched. The DNA for the CDR3 is TGTGCCAGCAGCCCGGGACTAGCGGGAGGCTTCTCCTACGAGCAGTACTTC. As protein: CASSPGLAGGFSYEQYF.

The chain links TRBV5-6 to TRBJ2-7, with TRBD1 identical over 10 bases. The germline V gene has CDR1 SGHDT and CDR2 YYEEEE. The ends lost 7 bases at V and 3 bases at J; junction bases unmatched: 4. This CDR3 contains 13 residues. CDR3 residues: CASGGTGDYEQYF. The CDR3, as DNA: TGTGCCAGCGGCGGGACAGGGGACTACGAGCAGTACTTC.

This clone has a handful of counts. The chain carries TRBV7-2 and TRBJ2-7; perhaps TRBD1 as D (6 bases). This CDR3 spans 14 amino acids. V lost 3 bases and J 3 bases, leaving 12 bases between the germline ends. Germline V CDR1 and CDR2: SGHTA, FQGNSA. CDR3 bases: TGTGCCAGCAGCTTTGGGGGCGCGGACTACGAGCAGTACTTC. Translated, it gives CASSFGGADYEQYF.

This chain uses TRBV2 with TRBJ1-3; 8 nucleotides agree with TRBD1. The V gene end was trimmed by 7 bases and the J gene end by 2 bases; junction bases not matched to a gene: 4. Germline V lookup: CDR1 SNHLY, CDR2 FYNNEI. CDR3 size: 14 residues. CDR3: CASNGQGPGNTIYF. The CDR3, as DNA: TGTGCCAGCAACGGACAGGGCCCTGGAAACACCATATATTTT.

This chain connects TRBV11-3 to TRBJ2-1; TRBD1 aligns across 11 bases. The V gene end was trimmed by 5 bases and the J gene end by 7 bases; junction bases not matched to a gene: 7. This CDR3 has 15 amino acids. Germline V gene sequence: CDR1 SGHNT, CDR2 YENEEA. This CDR3 is CASSIRDRGGNEQFF. In DNA form, the CDR3 reads TGTGCCAGCAGCATCCGGGACAGGGGGGGGAATGAGCAGTTCTTC.